This entry describes one T cell receptor beta chain. The CDR3 extends over 16 amino acids. Trimming removed 7 bases from V and 9 bases from J, with 28 bases in between. In germline, CDR1 is SQVTM, CDR2 ANQGSEA. The source of the sample is a study of T cell changes during pregnancy in multiple sclerosis. Repertoires were generated with immunoSEQ multiplex PCR, while TCRdb's copy carries only in-frame clones and drops some. The sample includes 40,000 or so clones, roughly 90% seen only once; the top ten take 5.5%. The TCR was taken from a female donor with multiple sclerosis, enrolled in a pregnancy study. Sequences were derived from CD8+ T cells from peripheral blood mononuclear cells, sampled in the third trimester of pregnancy. This chain joins TRBV29-1 and TRBJ1-5; a weak D match, TRBD1 (6 bases). This CDR3 reads CSGSSNGQTLLGPQHF. The CDR3 region has the DNA TGCAGCGGTTCCTCTAATGGACAGACTCTTCTGGGGCCCCAGCATTTT.